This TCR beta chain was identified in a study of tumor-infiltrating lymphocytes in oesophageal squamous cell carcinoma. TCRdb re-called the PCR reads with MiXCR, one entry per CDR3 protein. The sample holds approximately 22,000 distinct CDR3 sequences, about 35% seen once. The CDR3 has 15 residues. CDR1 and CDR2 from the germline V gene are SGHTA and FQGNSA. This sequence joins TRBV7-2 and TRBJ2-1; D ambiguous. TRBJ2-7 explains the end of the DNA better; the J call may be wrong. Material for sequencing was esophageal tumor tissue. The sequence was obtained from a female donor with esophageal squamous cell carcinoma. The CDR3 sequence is CASSLYSGTYNEQYF. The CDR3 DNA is TGTGCCAGCAGCTTATACTCCGGAACCTACAATGAGCAGTACTTC.